This T cell receptor beta chain was retrieved from a study of T-cell reconstitution after alpha-beta-depleted transplantation in children. Overall study results and limits: Some patients' high day-60 TCRbeta diversity was attributed to recipient cells surviving conditioning. Roughly two months post-transplant, alpha-beta T cells reportedly originated from several hundred graft clones that had expanded. It was newly produced T cells that mostly accounted for T-cell counts and diversity one year after transplant.

The CDR3 extends over 15 amino acids. With 7 bases clipped from V and 0 bases from J, the junction kept 4 bases outside the gene matches. Using unique molecular identifiers, the investigators prepared the TCRbeta library. TCRdb used MiXCR to reprocess the PCR reads, holding one entry per CDR3 protein. The sample lists around 800,000 distinct CDR3 sequences; about 15% were seen once. Of note for this clonotype: Its cognate antigen is unknown.

This receptor was obtained from a male patient aged 5 to 17 who had a stem cell transplant for acute lymphoblastic leukemia, so the T cells may come from the graft donor. The rearrangement links TRBV12-3 or TRBV12-4 to TRBJ1-5; 9 bases line up with TRBD1. Sequencing used PBMCs, mostly from graft donor cells, obtained 360 days after TCRalphabeta/CD19-depleted stem cell transplant. The CDR3 DNA reads TGTGCCAGCACCGGGACAGGGATTAGCAATCAGCCCCAGCATTTT. Translated, it gives CASTGTGISNQPQHF.